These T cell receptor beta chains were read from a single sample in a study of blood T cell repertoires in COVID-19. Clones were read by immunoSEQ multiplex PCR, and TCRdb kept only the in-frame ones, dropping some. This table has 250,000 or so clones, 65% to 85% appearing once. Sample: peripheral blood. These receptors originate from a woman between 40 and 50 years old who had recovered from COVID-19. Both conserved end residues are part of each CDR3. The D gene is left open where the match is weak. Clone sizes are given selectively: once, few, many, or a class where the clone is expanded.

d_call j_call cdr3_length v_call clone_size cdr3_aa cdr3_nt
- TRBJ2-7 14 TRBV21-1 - CASSKGRGIYEQYF TGTGCCAGCAGCAAAGGACGGGGGATTTACGAGCAGTACTTC
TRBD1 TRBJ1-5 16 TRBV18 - CASSPLDRAGHQPQHF TGTGCCAGCTCACCACTAGACAGGGCCGGTCATCAGCCCCAGCATTTT
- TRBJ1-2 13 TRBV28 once CASSLSPDYGYTF TGTGCCAGCAGTTTGAGTCCTGACTATGGCTACACCTTC
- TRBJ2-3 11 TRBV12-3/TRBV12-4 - CASSQTDTQYF TGTGCCAGCAGTCAAACAGATACGCAGTATTTT
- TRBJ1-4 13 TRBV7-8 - CASSPIVGEKLFF TGTGCCAGCAGCCCTATTGTGGGCGAAAAACTGTTTTTT
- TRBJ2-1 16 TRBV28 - CASTLRARTLDNEQFF TGTGCCAGCACCCTCCGAGCCAGGACACTCGACAATGAGCAGTTCTTC
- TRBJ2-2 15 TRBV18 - CASLGRQGSPGELFF TGTGCCAGCTTGGGCCGGCAGGGGAGCCCCGGGGAGCTGTTTTTT
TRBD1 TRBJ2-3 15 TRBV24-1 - CATSAGQGRTDTQYF TGTGCCACCAGTGCCGGACAGGGACGCACAGATACGCAGTATTTT
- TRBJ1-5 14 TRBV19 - CASRGVGSNQPQHF TGTGCCAGTAGAGGGGTCGGGAGTAATCAGCCCCAGCATTTT
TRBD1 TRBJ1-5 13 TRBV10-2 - CASSGDRNQPQHF TGCGCCAGCAGTGGGGACAGGAATCAGCCCCAGCATTTT
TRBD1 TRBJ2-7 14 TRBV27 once CASSLRQGAREQYF TGTGCCAGCAGTTTGAGACAGGGGGCGAGGGAGCAGTACTTC
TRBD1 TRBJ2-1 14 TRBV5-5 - CASRYRDRYNEQFF TGTGCCAGCAGGTACCGGGACAGGTACAATGAGCAGTTCTTC
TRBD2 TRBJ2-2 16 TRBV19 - CASSPTSGGRGGELFF TGTGCCAGTAGTCCGACTAGCGGGGGGCGAGGCGGGGAGCTGTTTTTT
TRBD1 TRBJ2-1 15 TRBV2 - CASSMDRASYNEQFF TGTGCCAGCAGCATGGACAGGGCCTCCTACAATGAGCAGTTCTTC
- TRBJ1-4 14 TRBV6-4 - CASSDVAGAEKLFF TGTGCCAGCAGTGATGTGGCAGGGGCTGAAAAACTGTTTTTT
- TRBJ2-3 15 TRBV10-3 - CAISESGLSTDTQYF TGTGCCATCAGTGAATCGGGACTGAGCACAGATACGCAGTATTTT
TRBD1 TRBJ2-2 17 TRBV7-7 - CASSLGGTGVVIGELFF TGTGCCAGCAGCTTAGGCGGGACAGGGGTTGTAATCGGGGAGCTGTTTTTT
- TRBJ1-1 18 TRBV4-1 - CASSQKYRDTIQNTEAFF TGCGCCAGCAGCCAAAAATACCGGGACACAATTCAGAACACTGAAGCTTTCTTT
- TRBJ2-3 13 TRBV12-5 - CASGVGGTDTQYF TGTGCTAGTGGTGTCGGGGGCACAGATACGCAGTATTTT
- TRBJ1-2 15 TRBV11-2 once CASSQAGGSLSGYTF TGTGCCAGCAGCCAAGCGGGGGGGAGCCTGTCCGGCTACACCTTC
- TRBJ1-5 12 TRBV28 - CASSPYNQPQHF TGTGCCAGCAGTCCCTACAATCAGCCCCAGCATTTT
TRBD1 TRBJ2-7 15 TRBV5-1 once CASSLGEQGWYEQYF TGCGCCAGCAGCTTGGGGGAACAGGGGTGGTACGAGCAGTACTTC
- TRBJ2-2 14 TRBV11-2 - CASSFRGNTGELFF TGTGCCAGCAGCTTTCGGGGAAACACCGGGGAGCTGTTTTTT
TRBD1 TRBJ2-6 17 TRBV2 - CASSSGTARSGANVLTF TGTGCCAGCAGCTCCGGGACAGCCCGATCTGGGGCCAACGTCCTGACTTTC
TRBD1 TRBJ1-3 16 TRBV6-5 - CASSLTGDPSGNTIYF TGTGCCAGCAGTTTAACAGGGGATCCTTCTGGAAACACCATATATTTT
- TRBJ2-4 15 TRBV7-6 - CASSLRDGAKNIQYF TGTGCCAGCAGCTTACGGGATGGGGCCAAAAACATTCAGTACTTC
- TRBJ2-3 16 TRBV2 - CASSEVGQRGTDTQYF TGTGCCAGCAGTGAAGTGGGGCAACGGGGCACAGATACGCAGTATTTT
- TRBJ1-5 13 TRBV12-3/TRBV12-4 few CASSSGSNQPQHF TGTGCCAGCAGTTCGGGATCTAATCAGCCCCAGCATTTT
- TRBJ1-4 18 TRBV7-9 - CASSLTSGYQATNEKLFF TGTGCCAGCAGCTTGACATCGGGATACCAAGCAACTAATGAAAAACTGTTTTTT
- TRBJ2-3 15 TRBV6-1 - CASSDFSGKTDTQYF TGTGCCAGCAGTGATTTCTCAGGGAAAACAGATACGCAGTATTTT
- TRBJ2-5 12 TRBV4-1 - CASSQEAETQYF TGCGCCAGCAGCCAAGAGGCAGAGACCCAGTACTTC
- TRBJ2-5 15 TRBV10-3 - CAISDPRGGQKTQYF TGTGCCATCAGTGACCCCCGGGGGGGACAGAAGACCCAGTACTTC
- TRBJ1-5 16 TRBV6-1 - CASSGLIQGNAQPQHF TGTGCCAGCAGTGGCCTCATTCAGGGGAATGCTCAGCCCCAGCATTTT
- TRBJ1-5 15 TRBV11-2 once CASSPGPGGNQPQHF TGTGCCAGCAGCCCCGGCCCGGGAGGGAATCAGCCCCAGCATTTT
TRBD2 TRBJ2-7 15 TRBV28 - CASSSVGGDSYEQYF TGTGCCAGCAGTTCCGTGGGGGGGGACTCCTACGAGCAGTACTTC
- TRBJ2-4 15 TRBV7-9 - CASSLPGLAKNIQYF TGTGCCAGCAGCTTACCGGGGTTAGCCAAAAACATTCAGTACTTC
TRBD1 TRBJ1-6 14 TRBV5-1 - CASSEDRGGSPLHF TGCGCCAGCAGCGAGGACAGGGGCGGTTCACCCCTCCACTTT
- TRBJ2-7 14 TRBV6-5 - CASTPGWRSYEQYF TGTGCCAGCACCCCTGGGTGGAGATCCTACGAGCAGTACTTC
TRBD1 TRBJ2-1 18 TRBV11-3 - CASSLESWTGSSYNEQFF TGTGCCAGCAGCCTAGAGTCGTGGACAGGGAGCTCCTACAATGAGCAGTTCTTC
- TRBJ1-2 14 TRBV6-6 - CASSLSGNDYGYTF TGTGCCAGCAGTCTTTCGGGGAATGACTATGGCTACACCTTC
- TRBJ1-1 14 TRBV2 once CASSEAGGSTEAFF TGTGCCAGCAGTGAAGCCGGAGGGTCCACTGAAGCTTTCTTT
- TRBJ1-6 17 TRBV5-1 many CASSLDGGNAAGSPLHF TGCGCCAGCAGCTTGGATGGTGGGAACGCCGCGGGGTCACCCCTCCACTTT
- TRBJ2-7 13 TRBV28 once CASSFAMRYEQYF TGTGCCAGCAGTTTCGCGATGAGATACGAGCAGTACTTC
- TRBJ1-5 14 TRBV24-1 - CATSDSYSNQPQHF TGTGCCACCTCCGACAGTTATAGCAATCAGCCCCAGCATTTT
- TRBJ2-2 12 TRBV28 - CASSKTGGELFF TGTGCCAGCAGTAAAACGGGCGGGGAGCTGTTTTTT
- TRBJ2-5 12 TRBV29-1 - CSVETERWTQYF TGCAGCGTTGAAACCGAGAGATGGACCCAGTACTTC
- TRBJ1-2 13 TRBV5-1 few CASSPSERYGYTF TGCGCCAGCAGCCCAAGCGAAAGGTATGGCTACACCTTC
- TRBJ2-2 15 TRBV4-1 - CASSYDLGGVWELFF TGCGCCAGCAGCTACGACTTAGGGGGAGTGTGGGAGCTGTTTTTT
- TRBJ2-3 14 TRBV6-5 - CASNPAGWTDTQYF TGTGCCAGCAACCCGGCGGGATGGACAGATACGCAGTATTTT
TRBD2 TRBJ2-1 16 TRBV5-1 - CASSLEASGGVHEQFF TGCGCCAGCAGCTTGGAGGCTAGCGGGGGGGTTCATGAGCAGTTCTTC
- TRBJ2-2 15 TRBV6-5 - CASSYYGGNTGELFF TGTGCCAGCAGTTACTATGGCGGGAACACCGGGGAGCTGTTTTTT
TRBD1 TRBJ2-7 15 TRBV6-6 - CASSSRQGAGYEQYF TGTGCCAGCAGTAGTCGACAGGGGGCCGGCTACGAGCAGTACTTC
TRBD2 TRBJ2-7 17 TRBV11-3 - CASSPGGGGGKSYEQYF TGTGCCAGCAGCCCCGGGGGTGGCGGGGGAAAGTCCTACGAGCAGTACTTC
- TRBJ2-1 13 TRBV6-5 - CASRGAGQSEQFF TGTGCCAGCAGGGGGGCAGGTCAGAGTGAGCAGTTCTTC
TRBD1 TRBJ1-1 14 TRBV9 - CASSRGQGDPEAFF TGTGCCAGCAGCAGGGGACAGGGCGACCCTGAAGCTTTCTTT
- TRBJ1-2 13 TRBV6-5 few CASRQPGVDGYTF TGTGCCAGCAGACAACCAGGGGTGGATGGCTACACCTTC
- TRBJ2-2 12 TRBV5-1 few CASSIITGELFF TGCGCCAGCAGCATTATCACCGGGGAGCTGTTTTTT
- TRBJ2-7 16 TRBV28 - CASSGGGAGWILEQYF TGTGCCAGCAGCGGAGGGGGGGCAGGGTGGATTCTCGAGCAGTACTTC
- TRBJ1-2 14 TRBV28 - CASSLLDINYGYTF TGTGCCAGCAGTTTATTAGATATTAACTATGGCTACACCTTC
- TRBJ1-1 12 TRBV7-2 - CASSPRGVGAFF TGTGCCAGCAGCCCTCGGGGGGTTGGAGCTTTCTTT